This T cell receptor (beta chain) was captured by sequencing in a study of shared clonotypes between healthy human individuals. Findings of the study overall: Naive subsets generally had larger estimated richness than memory subsets. Shared clonotypes: about 4.6% naive CD4, around 3.5% naive CD8, 2.3% memory CD4, roughly 0.4% memory CD8.

As regards this clone: The antigen remains unidentified.

CDR1 is MNHEY, CDR2 SMNVEV, per germline (reference sequence). Trimming took off 7 bases at V and 6 bases at J, with 22 bases between the two ends. The length of the CDR3 is 15 residues. TCRdb's copy holds only in-frame clones and misses some; the assay was immunoSEQ multiplex PCR. Of over a million clones in the sample, roughly 70% were seen once. The sequencing input was memory CD4+ T cells sorted from blood. Noted subset: CD45RA-negative fraction. The chain recombines TRBV27 with TRBJ2-7; maybe TRBD2 (6 bases). The receptor's source is a man younger than 35 in good health. CDR3 in DNA: TGTGCCAGCACCCCAGCAGGGACCTCCGGGGGCGAGCAGTACTTC. It codes for CASTPAGTSGGEQYF.